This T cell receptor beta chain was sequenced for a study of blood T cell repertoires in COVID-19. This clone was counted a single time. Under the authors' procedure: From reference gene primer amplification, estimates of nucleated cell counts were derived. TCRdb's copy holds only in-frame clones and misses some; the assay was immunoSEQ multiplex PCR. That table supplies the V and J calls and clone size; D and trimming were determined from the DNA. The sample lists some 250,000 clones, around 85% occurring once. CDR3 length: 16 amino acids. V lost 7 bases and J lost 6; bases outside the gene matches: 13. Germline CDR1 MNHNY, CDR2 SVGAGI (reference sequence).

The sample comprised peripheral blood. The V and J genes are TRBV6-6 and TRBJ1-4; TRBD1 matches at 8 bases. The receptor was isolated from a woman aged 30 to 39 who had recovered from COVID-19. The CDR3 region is CASTAGSRTGYEKLFF. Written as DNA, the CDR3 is TGTGCCAGCACCGCGGGGTCCCGGACAGGGTATGAAAAACTGTTTTTT.